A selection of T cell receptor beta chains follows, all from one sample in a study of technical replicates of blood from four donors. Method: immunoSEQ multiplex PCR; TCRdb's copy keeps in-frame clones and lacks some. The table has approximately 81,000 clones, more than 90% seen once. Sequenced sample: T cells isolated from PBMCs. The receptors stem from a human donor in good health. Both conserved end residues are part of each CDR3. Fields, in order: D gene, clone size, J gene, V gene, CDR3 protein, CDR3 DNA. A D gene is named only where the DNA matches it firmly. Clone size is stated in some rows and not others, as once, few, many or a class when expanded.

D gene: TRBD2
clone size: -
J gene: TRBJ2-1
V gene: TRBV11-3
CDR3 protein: CASSLTGGPNEQFF
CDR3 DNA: TGTGCCAGCAGCTTAACGGGAGGACCGAATGAGCAGTTCTTC

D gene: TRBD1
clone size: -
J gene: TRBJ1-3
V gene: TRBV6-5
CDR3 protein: CASRPTGYANTIYF
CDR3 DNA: TGTGCCAGCAGACCGACAGGGTATGCAAACACCATATATTTT

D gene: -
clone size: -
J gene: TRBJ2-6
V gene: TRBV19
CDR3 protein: CATAYWSGANVLTF
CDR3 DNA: TGTGCCACTGCCTATTGGTCTGGGGCCAACGTCCTGACTTTC

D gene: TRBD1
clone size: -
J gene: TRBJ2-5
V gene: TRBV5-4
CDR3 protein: CASSRGQPYQETQYF
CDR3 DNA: TGTGCCAGCAGCCGGGGACAGCCCTATCAAGAGACCCAGTACTTC

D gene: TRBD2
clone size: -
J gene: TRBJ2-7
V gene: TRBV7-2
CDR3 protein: CASSIGLAGYEQYF
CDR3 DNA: TGTGCCAGCAGCATAGGACTAGCCGGCTACGAGCAGTACTTC

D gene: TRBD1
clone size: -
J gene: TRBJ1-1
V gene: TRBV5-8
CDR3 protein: CASSPGTGDWVTEAFF
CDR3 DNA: TGTGCCAGCAGTCCCGGGACAGGGGACTGGGTCACTGAAGCTTTCTTT

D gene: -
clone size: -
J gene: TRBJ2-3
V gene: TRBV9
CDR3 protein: CASSVVVGGTDTQYF
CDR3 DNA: TGTGCCAGCAGCGTAGTGGTGGGAGGAACAGATACGCAGTATTTT

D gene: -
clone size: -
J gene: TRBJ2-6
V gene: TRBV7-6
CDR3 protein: CASSLNSGANVLTF
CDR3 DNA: TGTGCCAGCAGCCTTAACTCTGGGGCCAACGTCCTGACTTTC

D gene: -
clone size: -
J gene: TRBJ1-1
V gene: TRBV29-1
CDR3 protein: CSGGGTEAFF
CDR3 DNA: TGCAGCGGGGGAGGGACTGAAGCTTTCTTT

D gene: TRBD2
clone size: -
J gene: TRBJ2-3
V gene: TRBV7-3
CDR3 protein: CASSPGTSGVTDTQYF
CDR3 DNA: TGTGCCAGCTCTCCGGGAACTAGCGGGGTCACAGATACGCAGTATTTT

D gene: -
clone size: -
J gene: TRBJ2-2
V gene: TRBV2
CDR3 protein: CASAERGAAGELFF
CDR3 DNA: TGTGCCAGCGCCGAACGGGGGGCCGCCGGGGAGCTGTTTTTT

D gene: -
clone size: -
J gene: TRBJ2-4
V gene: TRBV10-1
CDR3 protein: CASSAGVAKNIQYF
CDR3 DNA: TGCGCCAGCAGTGCCGGGGTAGCCAAAAACATTCAGTACTTC

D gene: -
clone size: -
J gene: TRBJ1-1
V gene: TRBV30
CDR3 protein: CACWEGFEAFF
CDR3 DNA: TGTGCCTGTTGGGAGGGGTTTGAAGCTTTCTTT

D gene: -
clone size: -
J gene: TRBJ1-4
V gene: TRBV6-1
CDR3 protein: CASSEWGTQEEKLFF
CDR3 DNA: TGTGCCAGCAGTGAATGGGGGACACAAGAAGAAAAACTGTTTTTT

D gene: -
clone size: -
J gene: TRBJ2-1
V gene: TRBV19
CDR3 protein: CASSIRQFFDEQFF
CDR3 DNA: TGTGCCAGTAGTATAAGACAATTTTTTGATGAGCAGTTCTTC

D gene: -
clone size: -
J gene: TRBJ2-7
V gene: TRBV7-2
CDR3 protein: CASSLVLRGSYEQYF
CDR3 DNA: TGTGCCAGCAGCTTGGTCTTGCGGGGATCCTACGAGCAGTACTTC

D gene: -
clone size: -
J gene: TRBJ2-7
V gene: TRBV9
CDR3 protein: CASSVGGTGHSYEQYF
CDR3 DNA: TGTGCCAGCAGCGTTGGCGGCACAGGGCATTCCTACGAGCAGTACTTC

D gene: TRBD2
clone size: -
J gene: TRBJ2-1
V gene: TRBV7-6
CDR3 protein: CASSLAGVVDEQFF
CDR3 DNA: TGTGCCAGCAGCTTGGCGGGAGTGGTCGATGAGCAGTTCTTC

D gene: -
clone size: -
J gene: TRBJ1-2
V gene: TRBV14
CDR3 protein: CASSQRGSGGYTF
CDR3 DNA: TGTGCCAGCAGCCAACGGGGAAGTGGAGGCTACACCTTC

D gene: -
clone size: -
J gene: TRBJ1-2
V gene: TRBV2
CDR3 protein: CASSGIRERGGYTF
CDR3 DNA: TGTGCCAGCAGTGGGATAAGGGAGCGAGGCGGCTACACCTTC

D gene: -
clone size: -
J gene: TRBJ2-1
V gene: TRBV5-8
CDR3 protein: CASSLYSGRGHEQFF
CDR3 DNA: TGTGCCAGCAGCTTGTATTCCGGGAGAGGCCATGAGCAGTTCTTC

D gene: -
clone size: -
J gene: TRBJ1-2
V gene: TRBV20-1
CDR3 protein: CSVSLEYGYTF
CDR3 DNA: TGCAGTGTTAGCTTGGAGTATGGCTACACCTTC

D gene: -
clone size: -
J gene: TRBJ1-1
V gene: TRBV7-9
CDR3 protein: CASSFNMNTEAFF
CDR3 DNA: TGTGCCAGCAGCTTTAACATGAACACTGAAGCTTTCTTT

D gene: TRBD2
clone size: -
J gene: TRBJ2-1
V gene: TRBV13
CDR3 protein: CASRPRLAGESGQFF
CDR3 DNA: TGTGCCAGCAGACCGAGACTAGCGGGAGAAAGTGGGCAGTTCTTC

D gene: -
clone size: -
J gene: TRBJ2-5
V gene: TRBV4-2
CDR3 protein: CASSQESREETQYF
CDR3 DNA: TGTGCCAGCAGCCAAGAATCCCGGGAAGAGACCCAGTACTTC

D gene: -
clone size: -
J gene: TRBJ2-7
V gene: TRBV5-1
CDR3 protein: CASSMGRSEQYF
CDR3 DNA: TGCGCCAGCAGCATGGGACGGAGCGAGCAGTACTTC

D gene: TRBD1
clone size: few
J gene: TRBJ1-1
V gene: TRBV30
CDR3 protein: CAWSDDRGLTMNTEAFF
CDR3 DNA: TGTGCCTGGAGTGATGACAGGGGGTTAACCATGAACACTGAAGCTTTCTTT

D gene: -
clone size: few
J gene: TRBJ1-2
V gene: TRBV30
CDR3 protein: CAEGAYGYTF
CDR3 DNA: TGTGCCGAAGGGGCCTATGGCTACACCTTC

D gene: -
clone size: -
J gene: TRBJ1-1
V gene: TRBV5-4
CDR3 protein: CASSSTNTEAFF
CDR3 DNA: TGTGCCAGCAGCTCTACGAACACTGAAGCTTTCTTT

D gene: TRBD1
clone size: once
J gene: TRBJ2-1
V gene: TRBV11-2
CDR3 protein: CASSHSPGGYNEQFF
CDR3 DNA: TGTGCCAGCAGCCACTCTCCAGGGGGCTACAATGAGCAGTTCTTC

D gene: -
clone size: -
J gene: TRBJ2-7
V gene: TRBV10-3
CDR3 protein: CAISRTDSYEQYF
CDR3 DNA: TGTGCCATCAGTAGGACAGACTCCTACGAGCAGTACTTC

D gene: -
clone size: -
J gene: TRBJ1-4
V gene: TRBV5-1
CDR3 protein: CASSLAGYNEKLFF
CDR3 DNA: TGCGCCAGCAGCTTGGCAGGCTATAATGAAAAACTGTTTTTT

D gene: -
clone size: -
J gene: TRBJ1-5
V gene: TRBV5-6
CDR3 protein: CASSLFPGNQPQHF
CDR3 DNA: TGTGCCAGCAGCTTGTTTCCAGGGAACCAGCCCCAGCATTTT

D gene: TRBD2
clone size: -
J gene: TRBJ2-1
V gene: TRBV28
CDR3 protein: CASSPSGRSYNEQFF
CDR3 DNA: TGTGCCAGCAGTCCTAGCGGGAGGTCCTACAATGAGCAGTTCTTC

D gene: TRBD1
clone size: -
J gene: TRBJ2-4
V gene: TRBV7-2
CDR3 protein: CASSQVGTGSLLQYF
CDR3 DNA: TGTGCCAGCAGCCAAGTAGGGACAGGGAGTCTGCTTCAGTACTTC

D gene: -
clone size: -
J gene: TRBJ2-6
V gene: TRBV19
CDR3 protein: CASSRRASGANVLTF
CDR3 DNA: TGTGCCAGTAGTAGGAGGGCCTCTGGGGCCAACGTCCTGACTTTC

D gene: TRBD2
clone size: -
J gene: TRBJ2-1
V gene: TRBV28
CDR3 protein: CASKELAGVYRSYNEQFF
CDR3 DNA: TGTGCCAGCAAGGAACTAGCGGGCGTTTACCGTTCCTACAATGAGCAGTTCTTC

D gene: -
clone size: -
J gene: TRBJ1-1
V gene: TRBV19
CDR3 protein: CASSARDRSNTEAFF
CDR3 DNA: TGTGCCAGTAGCGCGCGAGACAGGTCAAACACTGAAGCTTTCTTT

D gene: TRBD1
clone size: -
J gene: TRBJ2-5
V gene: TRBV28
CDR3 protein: CASSQDRAIGETQYF
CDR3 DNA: TGTGCCAGCAGTCAGGACAGGGCGATCGGGGAGACCCAGTACTTC

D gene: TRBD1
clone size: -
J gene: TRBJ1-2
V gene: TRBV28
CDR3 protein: CASSLQGESDGYTF
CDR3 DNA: TGTGCCAGCAGTTTGCAGGGGGAATCCGATGGCTACACCTTC

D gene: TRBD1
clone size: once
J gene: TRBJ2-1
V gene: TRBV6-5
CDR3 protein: CASTQYRGLYNEQFF
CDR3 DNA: TGTGCCAGCACCCAATACAGGGGGCTCTACAATGAGCAGTTCTTC

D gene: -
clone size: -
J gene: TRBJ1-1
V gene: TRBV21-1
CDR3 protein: CASRLRIYTIRTEAFF
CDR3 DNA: TGTGCCAGCAGACTACGTATATACACAATTCGCACTGAAGCTTTCTTT

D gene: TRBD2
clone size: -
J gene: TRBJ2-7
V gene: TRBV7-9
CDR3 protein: CASSLAAGVEQYF
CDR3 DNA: TGTGCCAGCAGCTTAGCCGCGGGGGTCGAGCAGTACTTC

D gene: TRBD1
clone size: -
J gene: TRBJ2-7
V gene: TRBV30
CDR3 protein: CAWSADRGVYEQYF
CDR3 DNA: TGTGCCTGGAGCGCCGACAGGGGGGTATACGAGCAGTACTTC

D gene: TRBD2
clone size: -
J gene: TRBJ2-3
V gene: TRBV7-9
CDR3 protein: CASSHSGRTDTQYF
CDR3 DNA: TGTGCCAGCAGCCATAGCGGGAGAACAGATACGCAGTATTTT

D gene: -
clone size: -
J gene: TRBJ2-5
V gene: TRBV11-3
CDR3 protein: CASSFTAGAETQYF
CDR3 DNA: TGTGCCAGCAGCTTCACGGCGGGGGCAGAGACCCAGTACTTC

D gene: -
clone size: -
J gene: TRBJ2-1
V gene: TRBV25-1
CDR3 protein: CASKAEGGSYNEQFF
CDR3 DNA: TGTGCCAGCAAGGCGGAAGGAGGCTCCTACAATGAGCAGTTCTTC

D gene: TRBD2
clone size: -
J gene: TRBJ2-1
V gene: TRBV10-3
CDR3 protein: CAITGTSGTKEQFF
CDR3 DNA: TGTGCCATCACTGGAACTAGCGGGACGAAAGAGCAGTTCTTC

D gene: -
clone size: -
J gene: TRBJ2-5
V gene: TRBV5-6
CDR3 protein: CASSLLSPGAQYF
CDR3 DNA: TGTGCCAGCAGCTTGCTAAGTCCCGGGGCCCAGTACTTC